Sequencing of this T cell receptor beta chain was carried out in a study of identical twins. Study results and caveats: Sharing of beta out-of-frame sequences by twins showed a weaker excess. Models underestimated TCR alpha sharing (out-of-frame) in monozygotic twins.

The table lists this clonotype with a few counts. Its antigen is unknown. In TCRdb, the 5' RACE reads were re-called with MiXCR into one record per CDR3 protein. The sample carries 250,000 to 350,000 distinct CDR3 sequences, roughly 8.6% recorded once. These data also formed part of another study, on yellow fever vaccine responses in identical twins.

The receptor was derived from a woman aged 18 to 35 in good health. The sample consisted of memory (CD45RO+) T cells sorted from blood.

In DNA form, the CDR3 reads TGCAGTGCTAGGACCCAGGTCTCTGGAAACACCATATATTTT. It is translated as CSARTQVSGNTIYF. The chain links TRBV20-1 to TRBJ1-3, with D hard to call. V lost 3 bases and J 0 bases, leaving 9 bases between the germline ends. Per germline, CDR1 DFQATT and CDR2 SNEGSKA (reference sequence). There are 14 residues in the CDR3.